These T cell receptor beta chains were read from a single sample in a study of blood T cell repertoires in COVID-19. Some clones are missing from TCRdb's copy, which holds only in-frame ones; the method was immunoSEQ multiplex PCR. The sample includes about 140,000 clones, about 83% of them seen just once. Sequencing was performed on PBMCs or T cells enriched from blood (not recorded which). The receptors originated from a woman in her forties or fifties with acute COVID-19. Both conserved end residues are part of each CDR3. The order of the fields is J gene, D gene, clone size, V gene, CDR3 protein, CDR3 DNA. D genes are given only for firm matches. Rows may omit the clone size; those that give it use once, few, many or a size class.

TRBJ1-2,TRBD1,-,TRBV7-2,CASSASRGSSAGYTF,TGTGCCAGCAGCGCCTCCAGGGGGAGTTCGGCTGGCTACACCTTC
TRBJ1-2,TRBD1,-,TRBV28,CASSFFGQGLTYPYTF,TGTGCCAGCAGTTTCTTCGGACAGGGGCTGACATATCCCTACACCTTC
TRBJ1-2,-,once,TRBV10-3,CAISENTNYGYTF,TGTGCCATCAGTGAAAACACCAACTATGGCTACACCTTC
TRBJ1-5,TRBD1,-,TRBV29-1,CSVAPGQGPHQPQHF,TGCAGCGTTGCACCGGGACAGGGACCTCATCAGCCCCAGCATTTT
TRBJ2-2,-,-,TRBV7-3,CASSFDNLGELFF,TGTGCCAGCAGCTTCGACAATCTCGGGGAGCTGTTTTTT
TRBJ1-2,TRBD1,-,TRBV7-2,CASSLDRGNYGYTF,TGTGCCAGCAGCTTGGACAGGGGCAACTATGGCTACACCTTC
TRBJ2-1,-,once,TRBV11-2,CASSLLRSGEQFF,TGTGCCAGCAGCTTATTGCGTTCAGGTGAGCAGTTCTTC
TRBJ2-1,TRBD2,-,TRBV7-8,CASSPPGGWLAGGTYNEQFF,TGTGCCAGCAGCCCCCCGGGCGGTTGGCTAGCGGGTGGAACCTACAATGAGCAGTTCTTC
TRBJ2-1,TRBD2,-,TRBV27,CASSLGSGRANEQFF,TGTGCCAGCAGTTTAGGAAGCGGGAGGGCCAATGAGCAGTTCTTC
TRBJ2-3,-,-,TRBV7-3,CASSGAPASTDTQYF,TGTGCCAGCTCGGGTGCCCCTGCTAGCACAGATACGCAGTATTTT
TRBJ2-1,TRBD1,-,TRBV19,CASSLLGDRGDYNEQFF,TGTGCCAGTAGTCTCTTGGGGGACAGGGGGGACTACAATGAGCAGTTCTTC
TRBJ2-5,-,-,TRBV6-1,CASSEAGPNKGETQYF,TGTGCCAGCAGTGAAGCTGGGCCAAACAAGGGGGAGACCCAGTACTTC
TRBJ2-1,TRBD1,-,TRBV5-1,CASSGGTGKYNEQFF,TGCGCCAGCAGCGGCGGGACAGGGAAGTACAATGAGCAGTTCTTC
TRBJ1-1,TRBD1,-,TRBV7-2,CASSFNRGYTEAFF,TGTGCCAGCAGCTTTAACAGGGGTTACACTGAAGCTTTCTTT
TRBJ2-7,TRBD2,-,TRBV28,CASSSPDLAGLVFEQYF,TGTGCCAGCAGTTCCCCCGATTTAGCGGGTTTAGTTTTCGAGCAGTACTTC
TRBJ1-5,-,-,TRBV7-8,CASSLATIRTPTSNQPQHF,TGTGCCAGCAGCTTAGCAACTATAAGGACACCTACTAGCAATCAGCCCCAGCATTTT
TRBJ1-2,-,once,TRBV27,CASSSDRVNYGYTF,TGTGCCAGCTCCTCGGACAGAGTCAACTATGGCTACACCTTC
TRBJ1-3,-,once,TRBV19,CASQIPGEAGNTIYF,TGTGCCAGCCAGATTCCAGGGGAAGCTGGAAACACCATATATTTT
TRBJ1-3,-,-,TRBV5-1,CASSFQASGNTIYF,TGCGCCAGCAGCTTTCAAGCCTCTGGAAACACCATATATTTT
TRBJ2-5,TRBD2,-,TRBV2,CAIRGGVAGAQYF,TGTGCCATCCGGGGGGGAGTCGCCGGGGCCCAGTACTTC
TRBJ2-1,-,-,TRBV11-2,CASSLESRYNEQFF,TGTGCCAGCAGCTTAGAGTCCAGATACAATGAGCAGTTCTTC
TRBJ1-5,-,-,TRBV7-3,CASSLLFNQPQHF,TGTGCCAGCAGCTTACTGTTCAATCAGCCCCAGCATTTT
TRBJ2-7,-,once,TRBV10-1,CASLGVRYEQYF,TGCGCCAGCCTAGGGGTGCGCTACGAGCAGTACTTC
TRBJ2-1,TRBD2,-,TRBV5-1,CASSYAGTSGSLAYNEQFF,TGCGCCAGCAGCTACGCCGGGACTAGCGGGTCTTTAGCCTACAATGAGCAGTTCTTC
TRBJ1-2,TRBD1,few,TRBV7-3,CASSTGTGNGYTF,TGTGCCAGCAGCACCGGGACAGGGAATGGCTACACCTTC
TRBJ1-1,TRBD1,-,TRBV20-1,CSASRQGSEAFF,TGCAGTGCTAGTAGACAGGGGTCCGAAGCTTTCTTT
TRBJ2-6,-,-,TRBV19,CASNDVRGGANVLTF,TGTGCCAGCAATGACGTAAGGGGTGGGGCCAACGTCCTGACTTTC
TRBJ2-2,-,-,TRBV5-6,CASSLIGSGAFGGELFF,TGTGCCAGCAGCTTGATTGGCAGTGGGGCATTTGGCGGGGAGCTGTTTTTT
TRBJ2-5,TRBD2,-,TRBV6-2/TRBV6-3,CASSRLAGVRETQYF,TGTGCCAGCAGTCGCTTAGCGGGAGTGCGGGAGACCCAGTACTTC
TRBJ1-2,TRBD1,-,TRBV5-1,CASSNGDSRNYGYTF,TGCGCCAGCAGCAATGGGGACAGTAGGAACTATGGCTACACCTTC
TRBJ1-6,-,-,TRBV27,CASSSGFRALHF,TGTGCCAGCAGCTCAGGGTTTAGGGCCCTCCACTTT
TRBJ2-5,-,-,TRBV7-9,CASSLRSEITSQYF,TGTGCCAGCAGCTTAAGAAGCGAGATTACGTCCCAGTACTTC
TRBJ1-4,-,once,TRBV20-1,CSARTSEKLFF,TGCAGTGCTCGGACAAGCGAAAAACTGTTTTTT
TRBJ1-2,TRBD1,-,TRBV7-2,CASRETGVLYGYTF,TGTGCCAGCAGGGAGACAGGGGTACTCTATGGCTACACCTTC
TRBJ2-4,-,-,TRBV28,CASSLGAAGIQYF,TGTGCCAGCAGTTTAGGGGCGGCAGGTATTCAGTACTTC
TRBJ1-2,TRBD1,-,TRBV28,CASRTGGEVYGYTF,TGTGCCAGCAGAACAGGGGGCGAGGTCTATGGCTACACCTTC
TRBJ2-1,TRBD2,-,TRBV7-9,CASSTAGTNHNEQFF,TGTGCCAGCAGCACCGCCGGGACTAACCACAATGAGCAGTTCTTC
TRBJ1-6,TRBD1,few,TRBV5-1,CASSSGQGAYNSPLHF,TGCGCCAGCAGCTCCGGACAGGGGGCCTATAATTCACCCCTCCACTTT
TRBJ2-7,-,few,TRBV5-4,CASSLVSDRNNEQYF,TGTGCCAGCAGCTTGGTGTCCGACAGGAACAACGAGCAGTACTTC
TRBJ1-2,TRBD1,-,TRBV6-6,CASSTDRAKNGYTF,TGTGCCAGCAGTACCGACAGGGCTAAGAATGGCTACACCTTC
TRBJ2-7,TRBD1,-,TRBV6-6,CASRETGGMASRKYF,TGTGCCAGCAGGGAGACAGGGGGAATGGCCTCTCGGAAGTACTTC
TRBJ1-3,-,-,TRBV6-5,CASSLQWEPGNTIYF,TGTGCCAGCAGCCTCCAGTGGGAGCCTGGAAACACCATATATTTT
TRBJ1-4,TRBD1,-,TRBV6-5,CASSYGGTGKEKLFF,TGTGCCAGCAGTTACGGGGGGACAGGGAAGGAAAAACTGTTTTTT
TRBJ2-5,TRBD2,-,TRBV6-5,CASSYGSGKGETQYF,TGTGCCAGCAGTTACGGTAGCGGGAAGGGAGAGACCCAGTACTTC
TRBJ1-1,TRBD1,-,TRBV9,CASSALQGAFGTEAFF,TGTGCCAGCAGCGCCCTACAGGGGGCGTTTGGGACTGAAGCTTTCTTT
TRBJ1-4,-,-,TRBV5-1,CASSLALATNEKLFF,TGCGCCAGCAGCTTGGCCCTTGCAACTAATGAAAAACTGTTTTTT
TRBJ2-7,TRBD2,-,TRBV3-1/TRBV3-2,CASSQESSLPGGFYEQYF,TGTGCCAGCAGCCAAGAGTCCTCCCTTCCGGGAGGGTTCTACGAGCAGTACTTC
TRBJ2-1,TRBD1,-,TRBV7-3,CASSLGIGTGSSGQFF,TGTGCCAGCAGCCTGGGGATCGGGACAGGAAGCTCGGGGCAGTTCTTC
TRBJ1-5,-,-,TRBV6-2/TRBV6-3,CASSYSQGSAQHF,TGTGCCAGCAGTTACTCCCAGGGGTCGGCCCAGCATTTT
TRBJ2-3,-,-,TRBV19,CASSILGGGGPARDTQYF,TGTGCCAGTAGTATTTTAGGGGGTGGGGGCCCCGCAAGAGATACGCAGTATTTT
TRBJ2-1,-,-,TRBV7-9,CASSSRGREGNEQFF,TGTGCCAGCAGCTCCAGGGGGCGGGAGGGGAATGAGCAGTTCTTC
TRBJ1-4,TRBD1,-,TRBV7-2,CASSLGQAGEKLFF,TGTGCCAGCAGCCTGGGACAGGCCGGTGAAAAACTGTTTTTT
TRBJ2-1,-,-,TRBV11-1,CASSKAGNEQFF,TGTGCCAGCAGTAAGGCCGGGAATGAGCAGTTCTTC
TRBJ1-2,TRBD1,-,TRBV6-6,CASLQQGVFNGYTF,TGTGCCAGCCTTCAACAGGGGGTATTCAATGGCTACACCTTC
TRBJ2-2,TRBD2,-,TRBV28,CATLHAGGSGELFF,TGTGCCACCCTCCATGCGGGAGGATCCGGGGAGCTGTTTTTT
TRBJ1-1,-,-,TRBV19,CASSIGFSARPNTEAFF,TGTGCCAGTAGTATAGGTTTTAGCGCCAGGCCCAACACTGAAGCTTTCTTT
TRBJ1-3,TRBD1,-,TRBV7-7,CASSQGAGSGNTIYF,TGTGCCAGCAGCCAGGGGGCAGGTTCTGGAAACACCATATATTTT
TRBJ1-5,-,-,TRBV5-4,CASSLRGSNQPQHF,TGTGCCAGCAGCTTGAGGGGTAGTAACCAGCCCCAGCATTTT
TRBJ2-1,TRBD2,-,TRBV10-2,CATRLAGGLLDNEQFF,TGCGCCACCAGACTAGCGGGAGGCCTCCTCGACAATGAGCAGTTCTTC